This T cell receptor (beta chain) came from a study of blood T cells in healthy people across ages. Study background: Roughly one uniquely barcoded beta molecule per two T cells was captured.

For every donor, a draw yielded 7.5 to 10 milliliters of peripheral blood. A minimum of 6.5 million PBMCs was isolated per sample. General study results and limits: Conclusively comparing naive with antigen-experienced cells was impossible with unsorted PBMCs.

A second roughly 6 to 11 cycle PCR used barcoded and J-beta primers. TCRdb independently ran MiXCR on the 5' RACE reads; one entry per CDR3 protein. The data show 730,000 or so distinct CDR3 sequences, roughly 44% seen once. With 1 base clipped from V and 0 bases from J, the junction kept 22 bases outside the gene matches. This CDR3 region has 21 residues. From germline, CDR1 is DFQATT and CDR2 SNEGSKA (reference sequence). As concerns this clonotype: The antigen is not known.

Sequenced material: blood. The clonotype was recovered from a woman aged 60 to 75 in good health. The gene calls are TRBV20-1 and TRBJ2-7, with 9 bases matching TRBD2. CDR3 residues: CSARGSGLTTALAGSSYEQYF. The CDR3 DNA sequence: TGCAGTGCTAGAGGGTCGGGTCTGACGACCGCGCTAGCGGGGTCCTCCTACGAGCAGTACTTC.